The TCR beta chain under discussion was sequenced for a study of blood T cell repertoires in COVID-19 (dated by TCRdb to 2018 to 2021). A note on the overall study: Samples from collaborators originated in the United States, Italy and Spain and spanned both the acute and convalescent phases of COVID-19. The material from the prospective study consisted of cDNA or gDNA derived from T cells, B-cell-depleted T cells, or PBMCs. The dataset comprised deeply sampled blood TCRbeta repertoires from subjects exposed to, actively infected with, or recovered from COVID-19. A freely available public database, intended as a resource for researchers studying the immune response to SARS-CoV-2, is where the repertoires were released. The samples were drawn from the first 160 participants of the ongoing ImmuneRACE study and from more than 1,000 subjects provided by 6 global collaborators. The sample metadata nearly always contained a de-identified subject ID, COVID-19 status, age in years and sex. Where HLA class I and class II types were available, the types were taken from metadata supplied by the sample provider, not from assay-based typing. Paper-wide results and their limitations: The amount of clinical and demographic metadata varied by source and participant and was provided uncurated.

The immunoSEQ Assay, a bias-controlled multiplex PCR, was used to amplify TCRbeta CDR3 regions from genomic DNA. Regarding the original processing steps: Within the assay, amplification of reference gene primers was used to estimate how many nucleated cells each sample contained. Sequence reads were collapsed and filtered to measure the absolute abundance of every unique TCRbeta CDR3 rearrangement. For each sample, productive Simpson clonality was calculated as the square root of Simpson's diversity index across productive rearrangements. The clones in this table, taken by TCRdb from immuneACCESS, are in-frame only. Not every clone is retained; where verified, under half of the shortfall comes from an unresolved V gene, and the cause of the rest is unknown. V and J calls and clone size follow that table, whereas D and trimming were derived from the DNA. The sample table shows roughly 150,000 clones, and 80% are seen once. The top ten clonotypes cover about 5.6% of the sample.

A word on this clone: Its antigen is currently not known. Per-base quality was not reported, and no clone a single base away is much larger than it.

Enrolling through a virtual design, the prospective study's participants ranged in age from roughly 18 to 89 years and lived across about two dozen United States geographic areas. To assign participants to cohorts, the prospective study relied on clinical history that participants themselves reported in a screening survey and a study questionnaire. ImmuneRACE Cohort 3 recovered participants were defined by two consecutive negative NP/OP PCR tests, healthcare professional clearance, or symptom resolution. In the prospective study, whole blood, serum and a nasopharyngeal or oropharyngeal swab were collected from each participant by mobile phlebotomists. Participants in the prospective study had the option to provide additional blood draws and questionnaires over a roughly 2-month period. Blood samples from the prospective study were shipped frozen or at room temperature prior to DNA extraction. Material for sequencing was PBMCs or T cells enriched from blood (not recorded which). The TCR sequence derives from a man aged 35 to 55 who had recovered from COVID-19.

In nucleotides, the sequence is TGTGCCAGCACGGGGACAGACACTTCACCCCTCCACTTT. Translation gives CASTGTDTSPLHF. The chain is encoded by TRBV2 joined to TRBJ1-6; TRBD1 aligns with 7 central bases. Ends trimmed: V by 7 bases, J by 9 bases; bases unmatched to a gene: 6. The CDR3 sequence holds 13 residues, the cysteine and phenylalanine included. Only the CDR3 DNA is retained, 39 bases long and in frame from the first base. The germline V gene sets CDR1 to SNHLY and CDR2 to FYNNEI.